The rows below give T cell receptor beta chains drawn from one sample of a study of cytomegalovirus exposure and HLA in healthy donors. Some clones are missing from TCRdb's copy, which holds only in-frame ones; the method was immunoSEQ multiplex PCR. The table records roughly 160,000 clones, approximately 80% of them present only once. Specimen: PBMCs. These receptors were collected from a woman in her twenties or thirties in good health and CMV-seropositive. Both conserved end residues are part of each CDR3. A D gene is named only where the DNA matches it firmly. Clone size, where shown, is once, few, many, or a class for clones that have expanded.

TRBJ2-7,16,NA,TRBD1,TRBV27,TGTGCCAGCAGTCCAAAGGGGACAGCCGGCTCCTACGAGCAGTACTTC,CASSPKGTAGSYEQYF
TRBJ1-1,11,NA,NA,TRBV7-2,TGTGCCAGCAGCTTATACAGAGAAGCTTTCTTT,CASSLYREAFF
TRBJ2-5,19,NA,TRBD2,TRBV5-4,TGTGCCAGCAGCACCGGGACTAGCGGGGGGGCGGTGGGTCAAGAGACCCAGTACTTC,CASSTGTSGGAVGQETQYF
TRBJ1-5,16,NA,NA,TRBV4-2,TGTGCCAGCAGCCAAGATACCAGGGGCCTTTTTCAGCCCCAGCATTTT,CASSQDTRGLFQPQHF
TRBJ2-1,12,few,NA,TRBV29-1,TGCAGCGTTGAAGGGCTAGCTTATGAGCAGTTCTTC,CSVEGLAYEQFF
TRBJ1-5,14,NA,TRBD1,TRBV6-1,TGTGCCAGCAGTGATGGACAGGTCAATCAGCCCCAGCATTTT,CASSDGQVNQPQHF
TRBJ2-3,20,NA,TRBD2,TRBV13,TGTGCCAGCAGCTTAGGCCTTAGCGGGGGGTCGACCGTTAGCACAGATACGCAGTATTTT,CASSLGLSGGSTVSTDTQYF
TRBJ2-3,15,NA,NA,TRBV4-3,TGCGCCAGCAGCCTACTACACGGAAATGAAGATACGCAGTATTTT,CASSLLHGNEDTQYF
TRBJ2-3,16,NA,TRBD1,TRBV4-2,TGTGCCAGCAGCCAAGAGGGGACAGAACCCACAGATACGCAGTATTTT,CASSQEGTEPTDTQYF
TRBJ1-1,11,once,NA,TRBV19,TGTGCCAGTAGGAAGGACAGTGAAGCTTTCTTT,CASRKDSEAFF
TRBJ2-7,15,NA,NA,TRBV7-8,TGTGCCAGCAGGGAAGGCGGGACAGTCAACTACGAGCAGTACTTC,CASREGGTVNYEQYF
TRBJ2-5,16,NA,NA,TRBV6-5,TGTGCCAGCAGTTACTCGTTTACGGGGTACCAAGAGACCCAGTACTTC,CASSYSFTGYQETQYF
TRBJ1-1,13,once,TRBD1,TRBV5-1,TGCGCCAGCAGCTGGACAGGTCACACTGAAGCTTTCTTT,CASSWTGHTEAFF
TRBJ1-1,15,NA,NA,TRBV9,TGTGCCAGCAGCTCAGGGATTCAAGGGCGGACTGAAGCTTTCTTT,CASSSGIQGRTEAFF
TRBJ1-5,12,NA,NA,TRBV13,TGTGCCAGCAGCTTAGGCCGAGACATTCAGCATTTT,CASSLGRDIQHF
TRBJ2-3,16,few,TRBD2,TRBV2,TGTGCCAGCAGGATAGCGGGGGGGCAGGGGACAGATACGCAGTATTTT,CASRIAGGQGTDTQYF
TRBJ2-1,16,NA,TRBD1,TRBV12-5,TGTGCTAGTGGTTTGCACCTAGACAGGGCAGAAAATGAGCAGTTCTTC,CASGLHLDRAENEQFF
TRBJ1-6,16,once,TRBD1,TRBV9,TGTGCCAGCAGCGTAGCAGGGACAGGGGGTAATTCACCCCTCCACTTT,CASSVAGTGGNSPLHF
TRBJ1-5,13,NA,NA,TRBV30,TGTGCCTGGAGTTCGAGAACGGATCAGCCCCAGCATTTT,CAWSSRTDQPQHF
TRBJ1-1,14,NA,TRBD1,TRBV5-8,TGTGCCAGCAGCATATGGGACAGGGGGACTGAAGCTTTCTTT,CASSIWDRGTEAFF
TRBJ2-7,13,once,NA,TRBV5-1,TGCGCCAGCAGCTTACGGGTCACCTACGAGCAGTACTTC,CASSLRVTYEQYF
TRBJ1-5,19,NA,TRBD1,TRBV4-1,TGCGCCAGCAGCCAAGGGGCGACTGGGACAGGGACGCTAATTACACCCCAGCATTTT,CASSQGATGTGTLITPQHF
TRBJ2-3,15,NA,NA,TRBV7-9,TGTGCCAGCAGCACAGGGTTCTCTAGCACAGATACGCAGTATTTT,CASSTGFSSTDTQYF
TRBJ1-2,16,NA,NA,TRBV15,TGTGCCACCAGTCCGGGACACCTTTGGGGCAACTATGGCTACACCTTC,CATSPGHLWGNYGYTF
TRBJ2-2,14,NA,NA,TRBV2,TGTGCCAGCAGTGAGGGAGACCACACCGGGGAGCTGTTTTTT,CASSEGDHTGELFF
TRBJ2-7,14,NA,NA,TRBV6-6,TGTGCCAGCAGTTTTACTGCAGGAACCTACGAGCAGTACTTC,CASSFTAGTYEQYF
TRBJ1-3,16,NA,NA,TRBV28,TGTGCCAGCAGTTTTTTTCAGGGAACCAGTGGAAACACCATATATTTT,CASSFFQGTSGNTIYF
TRBJ1-2,14,NA,TRBD1,TRBV2,TGTGCCAGCAGTGCTGACAGGGGGCGAGGTGGCTACACCTTC,CASSADRGRGGYTF
TRBJ2-7,14,NA,NA,TRBV15,TGTGCCACCAGCTCTACAGGAGCCCCCTACGAGCAGTACTTC,CATSSTGAPYEQYF
TRBJ1-2,12,NA,NA,TRBV29-1,TGCAGCGAAGTCAGGTCAGAATATGGCTACACCTTC,CSEVRSEYGYTF
TRBJ1-3,14,NA,TRBD1,TRBV5-4,TGTGCCAGCAGCGGCGGACAGGAGGGCTTCACCATATATTTT,CASSGGQEGFTIYF
TRBJ2-3,16,NA,TRBD1,TRBV5-1,TGCGCCAGCAGCTCCGACCTCGGGACAGGGGAAGATACGCAGTATTTT,CASSSDLGTGEDTQYF
TRBJ2-7,14,NA,NA,TRBV2,TGTGCCAGCAGCGAAATCCTGACGACGAGGGAGCAGTACTTC,CASSEILTTREQYF
TRBJ2-1,17,once,TRBD1,TRBV7-6,TGTGCCAGCAGCTTAGCTTACGGACAGGGAAAATACAATGAGCAGTTCTTC,CASSLAYGQGKYNEQFF
TRBJ1-1,15,NA,NA,TRBV21-1,TGTGCCAGCAGCAAAGAGAGACAGGGACCCACTGAAGCTTTCTTT,CASSKERQGPTEAFF
TRBJ1-3,12,NA,NA,TRBV4-3,TGCGCCAGCAGCCACCAAGGAAACACCATATATTTT,CASSHQGNTIYF
TRBJ1-1,13,NA,TRBD1,TRBV2,TGTGCCAGCAGTGACAGGGGGCGAACTGAAGCTTTCTTT,CASSDRGRTEAFF
TRBJ2-5,13,NA,NA,TRBV23-1,TGCGCCAGCAGTCTGGGCAGGCAAGAGACCCAGTACTTC,CASSLGRQETQYF
TRBJ2-7,15,NA,TRBD1,TRBV28,TGTGCCAGCAGGGAACAGGGGGCTCCTTCCTACGAGCAGTACTTC,CASREQGAPSYEQYF
TRBJ1-6,19,NA,TRBD1,TRBV7-9,TGTGCCAGCAGCTCGGGACAGGGCCTAATGAGCTCCTATAATTCACCCCTCCACTTT,CASSSGQGLMSSYNSPLHF
TRBJ2-3,15,NA,TRBD2,TRBV18,TGTGCCAGCTCACCACGGCGGGGGGACACAGATACGCAGTATTTT,CASSPRRGDTDTQYF
TRBJ2-1,16,NA,TRBD2,TRBV11-3,TGTGCCAGCAGCTTAGATGGCGGCGGGGGGTACAATGAGCAGTTCTTC,CASSLDGGGGYNEQFF
TRBJ2-1,16,NA,TRBD1,TRBV4-2,TGTGCCAGCAGCCAAGGTCTGGACAGGGGCTACAATGAGCAGTTCTTC,CASSQGLDRGYNEQFF
TRBJ2-7,14,NA,TRBD2,TRBV5-1,TGCGCCAGCAGCTTCTCTAGCGGGGGCAACGAGCAGTACTTC,CASSFSSGGNEQYF
TRBJ1-4,12,few,NA,TRBV14,TGTGCCAGCAGCCAAGTGCCAGGGAAACTGTTTTTT,CASSQVPGKLFF
TRBJ1-6,15,NA,NA,TRBV2,TGTGCCAGCAGTGAAACTATCCCCCGCCAGTCACCCCTCCACTTT,CASSETIPRQSPLHF